These 13 T cell receptor beta chains were all obtained from the same sample, sequenced in a study of tumor-infiltrating lymphocytes in primary liver carcinoma. TCR beta cDNA was reverse-transcribed from around 0.55 ug of total RNA. The reaction used a constant-region primer and ProtoScript II reverse transcriptase. TCR beta libraries came from three nested multiplex PCR rounds using slightly modified ARM-PCR. The first two PCR rounds used TRBV1-TRBV30 forward primers with a C-beta reverse primer, 10 to 11 cycles each. One entry per CDR3 protein, called by TCRdb with MiXCR from the multiplex PCR reads. The sample carries around 81,000 distinct CDR3 sequences, 71% recorded once. From roughly 20-30 mg of unsorted bulk tissue, DNA and RNA were co-extracted together. The sequencing input was liver tumor tissue from sampling region 4. Subset here: tumor region T4, right-lateral pole. These receptors were collected from an older woman with primary liver carcinoma and hepatitis B virus infection.

A remark on this clonotype: One end of the junction does not line up with germline, which may come from a read error. The chain couples TRBV11-2 to TRBJ2-3; D gene uncertain. From germline, CDR1 is SGHAT and CDR2 FQNNGV. The CDR3 sequence is 12 residues long. CDR3 region: CASRPWADTLYF. For the CDR3, the DNA is TGTGCTAGCAGGCCCTGGGCGGATACCCTGTATTTT.

The rearrangement joins TRBV5-1 to TRBJ1-1, with D uncertain. In germline, CDR1 is SGHRS, CDR2 YFSETQ. The CDR3 length is 18 residues. V was pared by 0 bases and J by 12 bases, with 30 bases between. The CDR3 loop is CASSLGRGDGGDNSESFF. Here the CDR3 DNA reads TGCGCCAGCAGCTTGGGACGAGGAGACGGTGGGGATAACTCAGAATCTTTCTTT. Supplemented by reference TRBV5-1 and TRBJ1-1, the full variable domain reads KAGVTQTPRYLIKTRGQQVTLSCSPISGHRSVSWYQQTPGQGLQFLFEYFSETQRNKGNFPGRFSGRQFSNSRSEMNVSTLELGDSALYLCASSLGRGDGGDNSESFFGQGTRLTVV.

V usage is TRBV11-2 and J usage is TRBJ2-4, with D unresolved. CDR1 SGHAT and CDR2 FQNNGV come from the germline V gene. There are 14 residues in the CDR3. The V end was cut by 10 bases, the J end by 6 bases, with 19 bases between. The CDR3 coding sequence is TGTGCCAAGAGCTTCCGACCTGGAGCAAACATTCAGTACTTC. Translation gives CAKSFRPGANIQYF.

Note on this clonotype: One junction end does not reproduce the germline sequence, and a read error may be involved. The chain recombines TRBV11-1 with TRBJ1-1; 9 nucleotides agree with TRBD1. This CDR3 contains 16 residues. The V gene's germline CDR1 is SGHAT and CDR2 FQDESV (reference sequence). CDR3 sequence (DNA): TGTGTCAGCAGCTTACAGAACAGGGGGCAAGACACTGAAGTTTTCTTT. The encoded protein is CVSSLQNRGQDTEVFF. Based on the CDR3 plus reference TRBV11-1 and TRBJ1-1, the full variable domain is EAEVAQSPRYKITEKSQAVAFWCDPISGHATLYWYRQILGQGPELLVQFQDESVVDDSQLPKDRFSAERLKGVDSTLKIQPAELGDSAMYLCVSSLQNRGQDTEVFFGQGTRLTVV.

As to this clonotype: No conserved phenylalanine or tryptophan is present at the end of the CDR3, so a read error is the likely explanation. J is TRBJ2-1 and V is TRBV11-2; D might be TRBD1 (6 bases). The CDR3 has 16 amino acids. CDR1 SGHAT and CDR2 FQNNGV come from the germline V gene. CDR3 coding DNA: TGTGCCAACAGCTTAGGAGAATGGGGGCCCAACAATGAGCAGTTCTTA. Encoded protein: CANSLGEWGPNNEQFL.

This clonotype occurred many times. The chain uses TRBV6-5 and TRBJ2-5; the match to TRBD1 covers 11 bases. The germline V gene has CDR1 MNHEY and CDR2 SVGAGI. The CDR3 is made up of 15 amino acids. Trimming removed 5 bases from V and 5 bases from J; junction bases left unmatched: 7. Here the CDR3 DNA reads TGTGCCAGCAGTGACCGGACAGGGGGCCGGGAGACCCAGTACTTC. It encodes CASSDRTGGRETQYF.

Details on this clonotype: This clone may be a read error of a much larger clone one base away. The chain recombines TRBV24-1 with TRBJ2-7, with TRBD1 identical over 7 bases. CDR1 and CDR2 (germline): KGHDR, SFDVKD. The CDR3 runs 16 residues. V shed 5 bases, J shed 2 bases, and the junction held 11 bases outside the gene matches. The CDR3 nucleotides read TGTGCCACCAGTGCAACTGGACAGGTGGCTACCTACGAGCAGTACTTC. It encodes CATSATGQVATYEQYF.

At least ten counts were recorded for this clonotype. This sequence joins TRBV28 and TRBJ2-7, with D perhaps matching TRBD1 (5 bases). The V end lost 3 bases, the J end lost 3 bases, and 9 bases lay between the germline ends. The CDR3 is 13 residues long. In germline, CDR1 is MDHEN, CDR2 SYDVKM. The CDR3 protein is CASSLGPVYEQYF. DNA of the CDR3: TGTGCCAGCAGTTTGGGGCCTGTCTACGAGCAGTACTTC. The variable domain in full, completed from reference TRBV28 and TRBJ2-7, reads DVKVTQSSRYLVKRTGEKVFLECVQDMDHENMFWYRQDPGLGLRLIYFSYDVKMKEKGDIPEGYSVSREKKERFSLILESASTNQTSMYLCASSLGPVYEQYFGPGTRLTVT.

The V and J genes are TRBV5-7 and TRBJ2-7, with a possible D match to TRBD1 (6 bases). TRBV5-7 has ORF status, its function being uncertain. Between the trimmed V and J ends, which lost 2 bases and 1 base, there was a span of 13 bases. The CDR3 consists of 15 residues. Written as DNA, the CDR3 is TGTGCCAGCAGCTTCAGAGGGACAACATCCTACGAGCAGTACTTC. It is translated as CASSFRGTTSYEQYF.

This clonotype was detected ten times or more. This chain connects TRBV6-1 to TRBJ2-3; 9 nucleotides match TRBD2. The germline CDR1 and CDR2 sequences are MNHNS and SASEGT. The junction had 13 bases not matched to a gene; V was cut back by 4 bases and J by 5 bases. The CDR3 totals 17 residues. CDR3 sequence reads: CASSGQPSGNPGDTQYF. The CDR3 region has the DNA TGTGCCAGCAGTGGACAACCTAGCGGGAACCCGGGAGATACGCAGTATTTT.

The rearrangement uses TRBV29-1 and TRBJ2-1, with 11 bases lining up with TRBD2. CDR1 and CDR2 from the germline V gene are SQVTM and ANQGSEA. V lost 4 bases to trimming and J lost 16 bases; unmatched junction nucleotides: 24. The CDR3 is made up of 17 amino acids. The CDR3 loop reads CSVVWLAGGIHYNELFF. CDR3 DNA sequence: TGCAGCGTTGTTTGGCTAGCGGGAGGCATCCACTACAATGAGCTCTTCTTC.

As regards this clonotype: The junction differs from germline at one of its ends, possibly a read error. The chain joins TRBV6-2 or TRBV6-3 to TRBJ2-2; D perhaps matches TRBD1 (6 bases). CDR1 is MNHEY, CDR2 SVGEGT, per germline. There are 14 residues in the CDR3. CDR3 sequence: CASRYGGQTGELLF. CDR3 bases: TGTGCCAGTAGGTACGGCGGACAGACCGGGGAGCTGTTGTTT.

This clonotype has a count of ten or more. This chain uses TRBV5-1 with TRBJ2-3; the D gene could be TRBD1 or TRBD2 (6 bases each). CDR1 is SGHRS and CDR2 is YFSETQ in the germline V gene. This CDR3 has 16 amino acids. V lost 4 bases, J lost 4 bases, and 19 bases lay in between. The CDR3 loop reads CASSTGSTGGPDTQYF. CDR3 nucleotide sequence: TGCGCCAGCAGCACGGGGTCGACCGGGGGCCCAGATACGCAGTATTTT.